These T cell receptor beta chains were read from a single sample in a study of shared clonotypes between healthy human individuals. Clones were read by immunoSEQ multiplex PCR, and TCRdb kept only the in-frame ones, dropping some. The sample includes more than 400,000 clones, almost 80% seen only once; the top ten take 9.5% to 15%. The specimen sequenced was PBMCs. The receptors come from a woman in her 40s in good health. Some clones in this sample may be carry-over from other donors' samples. CDR3s include the opening cysteine and the closing phenylalanine or tryptophan. Each record gives: clone size, V gene, J gene, D gene, CDR3 protein, CDR3 DNA. D genes are given only for firm matches. Clone size appears in some rows only: once, few, many, or a class for an expanded clone.

>-|TRBV7-9|TRBJ1-1|-
CASSLSTEAFF
TGTGCCAGCAGCTTATCCACTGAAGCTTTCTTT
>-|TRBV7-9|TRBJ2-1|TRBD2
CASRRLREGPGNEQFF
TGTGCCAGCAGACGCCTTCGGGAGGGCCCGGGTAATGAGCAGTTCTTC
>once|TRBV7-3|TRBJ2-7|-
CASSLRHTPTLYEQYF
TGTGCCAGCAGCTTACGCCACACCCCCACATTATACGAGCAGTACTTC
>many|TRBV19|TRBJ1-5|TRBD1
CASSLFRDRRHQPQHF
TGTGCCAGTAGTTTATTCCGGGACAGGAGGCATCAGCCCCAGCATTTT
>-|TRBV7-8|TRBJ1-3|TRBD1
CASRDDRGSGSGNTIYF
TGTGCCAGCAGAGACGACAGGGGGTCGGGCTCTGGAAACACCATATATTTT
>-|TRBV19|TRBJ1-5|-
CASSSQTNQPQHF
TGTGCCAGTAGTTCCCAAACCAATCAGCCCCAGCATTTT
>-|TRBV19|TRBJ2-4|-
CASSPLGASTKNIQYF
TGTGCCAGTAGTCCCCTTGGGGCTAGCACCAAAAACATTCAGTACTTC
>once|TRBV5-1|TRBJ2-3|TRBD2
CASSLAWGLGADTQYF
TGCGCCAGCAGCTTGGCTTGGGGACTAGGGGCCGATACGCAGTATTTT
>-|TRBV2|TRBJ2-7|-
CASTAEGYEQYF
TGTGCCAGCACCGCGGAGGGTTACGAGCAGTACTTC
>-|TRBV4-2|TRBJ2-2|-
CASSPQILRNTGELFF
TGTGCCAGCAGCCCACAAATACTGCGTAACACCGGGGAGCTGTTTTTT
>once|TRBV30|TRBJ2-3|-
CAWSGADTQYF
TGTGCCTGGAGTGGCGCAGATACGCAGTATTTT
>few|TRBV21-1|TRBJ2-7|-
CASSKVSRPSSYEQYF
TGTGCCAGCAGCAAAGTCAGTCGACCCAGCTCCTACGAGCAGTACTTC
>-|TRBV7-3|TRBJ1-1|-
CASSLSSTGTEAFF
TGTGCCAGCAGCTTAAGCAGCACGGGGACTGAAGCTTTCTTT
>once|TRBV5-1|TRBJ2-7|-
CASSLGLHKDYEQYF
TGCGCCAGCAGCTTAGGGTTACACAAGGACTACGAGCAGTACTTC
>-|TRBV7-3|TRBJ2-1|TRBD2
CASSLGGSIYNEQFF
TGTGCCAGCAGCTTAGGCGGGAGTATATACAATGAGCAGTTCTTC
>-|TRBV2|TRBJ2-3|-
CASSRGLPGTGAPYTQYF
TGTGCCAGCAGCCGGGGGTTACCCGGGACTGGCGCTCCGTATACGCAGTATTTT
>-|TRBV4-2|TRBJ2-7|TRBD2
CASSLGLAANYEQYF
TGTGCCAGCAGCTTAGGCCTAGCGGCAAACTACGAGCAGTACTTC
>-|TRBV18|TRBJ2-7|TRBD2
CASSPPNQGTSGHEQYF
TGTGCCAGCTCACCACCGAACCAGGGGACTAGTGGCCACGAGCAGTACTTC
>-|TRBV7-9|TRBJ2-7|TRBD2
CASSLGEGSSYEQYF
TGTGCCAGCAGCTTAGGGGAGGGTTCCTCCTACGAGCAGTACTTC
>-|TRBV11-2|TRBJ2-1|TRBD1
CASSYRQGSYNERQFF
TGTGCCAGCAGCTACCGACAGGGATCTTACAATGAGCGGCAGTTCTTC
>-|TRBV28|TRBJ2-1|-
CASSLVAERGRALEQFF
TGTGCCAGCAGTTTGGTAGCCGAAAGGGGGAGGGCCCTTGAGCAGTTCTTC
>-|TRBV10-3|TRBJ2-7|-
CAISEGGVSSYEQYF
TGTGCCATCAGTGAGGGAGGGGTAAGCTCCTACGAGCAGTACTTC
>-|TRBV7-9|TRBJ1-6|-
CASSLDTGPLHF
TGTGCCAGCAGCCTAGACACAGGGCCCCTCCACTTT
>-|TRBV11-3|TRBJ2-5|TRBD2
CASSSGLAGVETQYF
TGTGCCAGCAGCTCGGGACTAGCGGGAGTAGAGACCCAGTACTTC
>-|TRBV7-9|TRBJ2-3|-
CASSLAAQASTDTQYF
TGTGCCAGCAGCTTAGCGGCGCAGGCTAGCACAGATACGCAGTATTTT
>-|TRBV28|TRBJ1-2|-
CASSPGGRGYTF
TGTGCCAGCAGCCCCGGCGGACGTGGCTACACCTTC
>-|TRBV28|TRBJ1-2|-
CASRGGAGDYGYTF
TGTGCCAGCAGAGGAGGGGCGGGAGATTATGGCTACACCTTC
>-|TRBV5-8|TRBJ2-1|TRBD2
CASSLVMASGSFDEQFF
TGTGCCAGCAGCTTGGTAATGGCTAGCGGGAGTTTCGATGAGCAGTTCTTC
>-|TRBV25-1|TRBJ2-7|TRBD1
CASSEVGDSNYEQYF
TGTGCCAGCAGTGAAGTTGGGGACAGCAACTACGAGCAGTACTTC
>once|TRBV6-1|TRBJ1-5|-
CASRAGAAQPQHF
TGTGCCAGCAGGGCTGGGGCCGCGCAGCCCCAGCATTTT
>-|TRBV6-6|TRBJ2-4|-
CASSYSTGNIQYF
TGTGCCAGCAGTTACTCGACTGGAAACATTCAGTACTTC
>few|TRBV30|TRBJ1-5|-
CAWSFRGTQPQHF
TGTGCCTGGAGTTTCAGGGGTACCCAGCCCCAGCATTTT
>few|TRBV7-2|TRBJ1-2|-
CASSYGQYGYTF
TGTGCCAGCAGCTATGGACAGTATGGCTACACCTTC
>-|TRBV15|TRBJ2-1|TRBD2
CATSILAGGLGEQFF
TGTGCCACCAGCATACTAGCGGGAGGGCTGGGCGAGCAGTTCTTC
>few|TRBV6-5|TRBJ2-4|TRBD2
CASSVIAGGVNIQYF
TGTGCCAGCAGTGTGATAGCGGGAGGAGTAAACATTCAGTACTTC
>-|TRBV5-4|TRBJ2-5|-
CASSSPTSLETQYF
TGTGCCAGCAGCTCTCCAACTAGTCTGGAGACCCAGTACTTC
>once|TRBV19|TRBJ2-7|TRBD2
CASSATSGKGYEQYF
TGTGCCAGTAGCGCTACTAGCGGGAAGGGGTACGAGCAGTACTTC
>-|TRBV2|TRBJ2-5|-
CASSGSQSQETQYF
TGTGCCAGCAGTGGGTCGCAGTCGCAAGAGACCCAGTACTTC
>-|TRBV10-3|TRBJ1-1|-
CAISESLGGNTEAFF
TGTGCCATCAGTGAGTCTTTAGGGGGGAACACTGAAGCTTTCTTT
>-|TRBV19|TRBJ2-1|-
CASSPTAYNEQFF
TGTGCCAGTAGTCCGACAGCCTACAATGAGCAGTTCTTC
>-|TRBV19|TRBJ2-1|-
CASTPAVGNEQFF
TGTGCCAGTACCCCCGCGGTGGGCAATGAGCAGTTCTTC
>-|TRBV11-2|TRBJ2-1|-
CASSLDGPSYNEQFF
TGTGCCAGCAGCTTAGATGGCCCATCCTACAATGAGCAGTTCTTC
>-|TRBV29-1|TRBJ2-1|-
CSAPQLGVNEQFF
TGCAGCGCCCCTCAACTAGGAGTCAATGAGCAGTTCTTC
>-|TRBV19|TRBJ1-5|TRBD1
CASSISGRGLYQPQHF
TGTGCCAGTAGTATTTCAGGCAGGGGGTTGTATCAGCCCCAGCATTTT
>-|TRBV7-7|TRBJ2-2|TRBD2
CASSPVSAGGFGELFF
TGTGCTAGCAGCCCGGTCTCAGCGGGAGGATTCGGGGAGCTGTTTTTT
>-|TRBV5-1|TRBJ2-3|-
CASSSGTESTDTQYF
TGCGCCAGCAGCTCCGGGACGGAGAGCACAGATACGCAGTATTTT
>-|TRBV4-2|TRBJ2-6|TRBD1
CASSQEDRAGANVLTF
TGTGCCAGCAGCCAGGAGGACAGGGCTGGGGCCAACGTCCTGACTTTC
>once|TRBV19|TRBJ2-1|-
CASSINRDNEQFF
TGTGCCAGTAGTATCAACCGGGACAATGAGCAGTTCTTC
>-|TRBV5-1|TRBJ2-2|-
CASSLTGGLSTGELFF
TGCGCCAGCAGCTTGACCGGGGGTTTGAGCACCGGGGAGCTGTTTTTT
>-|TRBV7-2|TRBJ2-3|-
CATGVADTQYF
TGTGCCACGGGAGTGGCAGATACGCAGTATTTT
>-|TRBV7-9|TRBJ2-5|-
CASSLAEQTQYF
TGTGCCAGCAGCTTAGCTGAACAGACCCAGTACTTC
>-|TRBV7-8|TRBJ2-3|-
CASSLGSLWTDTQYF
TGTGCCAGCAGCTTAGGTTCACTTTGGACAGATACGCAGTATTTT